Presented here are 17 T cell receptor beta chains from one specimen sequenced in a study of early T cells in non-severe SARS-CoV-2 infection. One entry per CDR3 protein results from TCRdb running MiXCR on the 5' RACE reads. The sample gives about 64,000 distinct CDR3 sequences, roughly 10% of which show up once; about 2.8% is in the top ten. The sample consisted of whole blood, taken at baseline. The source is an adult who was a healthcare worker with PCR-confirmed SARS-CoV-2 infection or an uninfected control (not recorded which).

V gene TRBV6-4 combines with J gene TRBJ2-2; 10 bases agree with TRBD1. The CDR3 runs 15 residues. The V gene's germline CDR1 is MRHNA and CDR2 SNTAGT. Trimming at V came to 5 bases and at J to 6 bases, leaving 6 bases not matched to a gene. The CDR3 reads CASSTGTGVPGELFF. DNA for the CDR3: TGTGCCAGCAGTACCGGGACAGGGGTCCCCGGGGAGCTGTTTTTT.

The chain uses TRBV2 and TRBJ2-5; 10 nucleotides agree with TRBD2. Germline V lookup: CDR1 SNHLY, CDR2 FYNNEI. This CDR3 has 16 residues. The V segment lost 7 bases and the J segment 9 bases; nucleotides outside the gene matches: 17. The CDR3 is CASIGIGTAGGLPQYF. Here the CDR3 DNA reads TGTGCCAGCATAGGTATCGGCACAGCGGGGGGGCTCCCCCAGTACTTC.

This clonotype was picked up a small number of times. Here the CDR3 reads CSARVPGTLQETQYF. In DNA form, the CDR3 reads TGCAGTGCTAGAGTTCCTGGGACACTGCAAGAGACCCAGTACTTC. J is TRBJ2-5 and V is TRBV20-1, with D possibly matching TRBD1 (6 bases). Per the germline V gene, CDR1 is DFQATT and CDR2 is SNEGSKA (reference sequence). V was cut by 1 base and J by 2 bases, with 14 bases left in between. The CDR3 sequence is 15 residues long.

The chain combines TRBV5-1 with TRBJ1-2; D is possibly TRBD1 (6 bases). The CDR3 is made up of 15 amino acids. Germline values: CDR1 SGHRS, CDR2 YFSETQ. V was pared by 3 bases and J by 8 bases, with 20 bases between. The CDR3 reads CASSSYHRVARGYTF. In DNA, the CDR3 is TGCGCCAGCAGCTCGTACCACAGGGTTGCAAGAGGCTACACCTTC.

This clonotype has more than one count but fewer than ten. The V gene is TRBV2, the J gene TRBJ1-1; tentative D call: TRBD1 (5 bases). The germline V and J ends were trimmed by 4 bases and 0 bases, with 6 bases remaining between them. From germline, CDR1 is SNHLY and CDR2 FYNNEI. There are 13 residues in the CDR3. The CDR3: CASSGDLNTEAFF. CDR3 nucleotides: TGTGCCAGCAGTGGGGACCTGAACACTGAAGCTTTCTTT.

CDR3 DNA sequence: TGCGCCAGCAGCTTGGGCCTAGCGGGAACCGAGCAGTACTTC. Its translation: CASSLGLAGTEQYF. The chain couples TRBV5-1 to TRBJ2-7; 9 bases align to TRBD2. CDR3 length: 14 residues. The trim removed 0 bases at V and 6 bases at J, leaving 4 bases unmatched. CDR1 is SGHRS and CDR2 is YFSETQ in the germline V gene.

This clonotype was detected only a few times. The chain couples TRBV7-2 to TRBJ1-1; perhaps TRBD1 as D (5 bases). The germline CDR1 and CDR2 sequences are SGHTA and FQGNSA. The V end was cut by 5 bases, the J end by 9 bases, with 13 bases between. This CDR3 has 12 amino acids. The CDR3 here is CASSLMGTKAFF. Written as DNA, the CDR3 is TGTGCCAGCAGCCTAATGGGGACCAAAGCTTTCTTT.

The V call is TRBV12-3 or TRBV12-4, the J call TRBJ1-1; no definite D call. Trimming cost V 7 bases and J 2 bases, with 11 bases left between them. This CDR3 contains 13 residues. The CDR3 protein is CASTYLVNTEAFF. In DNA, the CDR3 is TGTGCCAGCACCTACCTGGTAAACACTGAAGCTTTCTTT.

The chain couples TRBV6-2 or TRBV6-3 to TRBJ1-1, with no clear D. The CDR3 contains 13 residues. CDR1 is MNHEY, CDR2 SVGEGT, per germline. V was clipped by 6 bases and J by 3 bases, with 11 bases between them. The CDR3 protein is CASRPNGHTEAFF. The CDR3 bases are TGTGCCAGCAGACCGAATGGACACACTGAAGCTTTCTTT.

At least ten counts were recorded for this clonotype. The J gene is TRBJ2-7, the V gene TRBV19, with D perhaps assigned TRBD1 or TRBD2 (5 bases each). Trimming pared 3 bases from V and 7 bases from J, leaving 13 bases between. This CDR3 is built from 13 residues. Germline V lookup: CDR1 LNHDA, CDR2 SQIVND (reference sequence). The CDR3 DNA sequence: TGTGCCAGTAGTATGCCGGGGACCGGAGAGCAGTACTTC. It translates to CASSMPGTGEQYF.

This clonotype was counted ten times or more. The V gene is TRBV6-5, the J gene TRBJ2-7; D tentatively fits TRBD1 or TRBD2 (5 bases each). In germline, CDR1 is MNHEY, CDR2 SVGAGI. The CDR3 consists of 15 residues. Deletions cut 6 bases from V and 0 bases from J, with 15 bases between. The CDR3 DNA follows: TGTGCCAGCAGGCGCCAGGGACCAAGCTCCTACGAGCAGTACTTC. Encoded protein: CASRRQGPSSYEQYF.

This clonotype was detected a few times. The J gene is TRBJ1-2, the V gene TRBV9, with no clear D. The germline V and J ends were trimmed by 1 base and 4 bases, with 23 bases remaining between them. Looked up from germline, CDR1 is SGDLS and CDR2 is YYNGEE. The CDR3 runs to 18 residues. For the CDR3, the DNA is TGTGCCAGCAGCGTAAGGGTTCTAGGGCCTAAAGACTTCTATGGCTACACCTTC. It translates to CASSVRVLGPKDFYGYTF.

The CDR3 DNA reads as TGTGCCAGCAGCTTAGCGTACAGGGGGACGAACACTGAAGCTTTCTTT. Protein sequence: CASSLAYRGTNTEAFF. The chain couples TRBV7-9 to TRBJ1-1, with 8 bases aligning to TRBD1. The CDR3 is 16 amino acids. The germline V gene encodes CDR1 SEHNR and CDR2 FQNEAQ (reference sequence). The V segment lost 0 bases and the J segment 1 base; nucleotides outside the gene matches: 4.

The rearrangement links TRBV4-2 to TRBJ2-3, with D unclear. The CDR3 totals 14 residues. The germline V and J ends were trimmed by 2 bases and 3 bases, with 9 bases remaining between them. The germline CDR1 and CDR2 sequences are LGHNA and YNFKEQ. The CDR3: CASSQKLGTDTQYF. The CDR3 region has the DNA TGTGCCAGCAGCCAAAAATTGGGGACAGATACGCAGTATTTT.

The V call is TRBV20-1, the J call TRBJ2-3; 10 nucleotides line up with TRBD1. The CDR3 sequence is 20 residues long. V trimming: 5 bases; J trimming: 10 bases; junction bases outside the gene matches: 30. Germline values: CDR1 DFQATT, CDR2 SNEGSKA (reference sequence). This CDR3 reads CSASTYTLTGTGAPNGAQYF. DNA of the CDR3: TGCAGTGCTTCAACCTATACGCTTACCGGGACAGGGGCCCCGAATGGTGCGCAGTATTTT.

V is TRBV13 and J is TRBJ2-1; D unclear. The CDR3 has 17 amino acids. CDR1 is PRHDT and CDR2 is FYEKMQ in the germline V gene (reference sequence). Trimming removed 5 bases at V and 0 bases at J, with 17 bases between. The CDR3 here is CASSPLVRRLSYNEQFF. For the CDR3, the DNA is TGTGCCAGCAGCCCCCTCGTCCGACGCCTCTCCTACAATGAGCAGTTCTTC.

The J gene is TRBJ2-1, the V gene TRBV5-4; D might be TRBD2 (6 bases). The CDR3 is 18 amino acids. The V gene's germline CDR1 is SGHNT and CDR2 YYREEE (reference sequence). Between the trimmed V and J ends, which lost 1 base and 0 bases, there was a span of 17 bases. CDR3 bases: TGTGCCAGCAGCTTGCTCGCGGGGATCCCCCTCTCCTACAATGAGCAGTTCTTC. It encodes CASSLLAGIPLSYNEQFF.